The 27 T cell receptor beta chains below were found in one sample sequenced in a study of PD-1 blockade in classical Hodgkin lymphoma. Each patient's relapse followed autologous stem cell transplantation, and brentuximab vedotin exposure varied. Repertoires were generated with immunoSEQ multiplex PCR, while TCRdb's copy carries only in-frame clones and drops some. This sample has around 99,000 clones, with roughly four fifths found just once. The specimen comprised peripheral blood mononuclear cells (PBMCs), sampled before the second cycle of nivolumab. The source is a human donor with classical Hodgkin lymphoma.

The chain combines TRBV10-3 with TRBJ2-7, with 7 positions matching TRBD2. J was trimmed by 3 bases and V by 10 bases; bases with no gene match: 12. This CDR3 region has 14 residues. Germline CDR1 reads ENHRY; CDR2 reads SYGVKD. The CDR3: CATVGPSGGYEQYF. CDR3 DNA sequence: TGTGCCACCGTGGGACCTTCGGGGGGCTACGAGCAGTACTTC.

The genes are TRBV12-5 and TRBJ2-7, with unresolved D. Between the trimmed V and J ends, which lost 8 bases and 9 bases, there was a span of 20 bases. The germline V gene encodes CDR1 LGHNT and CDR2 FRNRAP. The CDR3 runs to 13 residues. CDR3 nucleotides: TGTGCTAGTTACCAGCGCGGCTCTGGTGTGCAGTACTTC. It yields the protein CASYQRGSGVQYF.

This clone was recorded only once. The genes are TRBV10-3 and TRBJ2-7; D gene ambiguous. This CDR3 region has 13 residues. Trimming stripped 2 bases from V and 0 bases from J, with 5 bases between. The germline CDR1 and CDR2 sequences are ENHRY and SYGVKD. CDR3 DNA: TGTGCCATCAGTGAGGGCAGCTCCTACGAGCAGTACTTC. This translates into CAISEGSSYEQYF.

The J gene is TRBJ2-2, the V gene TRBV5-6, with 10 bases matching TRBD1. Per the germline V gene, CDR1 is SGHDT and CDR2 is YYEEEE. CDR3 length: 15 amino acids. J gave up 5 bases and V 1 base, and 2 bases lay outside the gene matches. CDR3: CASSLKGQGTGELFF. The DNA for the CDR3 is TGTGCCAGCAGCTTGAAGGGACAGGGGACCGGGGAGCTGTTTTTT.

The genes are TRBV4-2 and TRBJ1-1, with a possible D match to TRBD1 (5 bases). The germline V gene encodes CDR1 LGHNA and CDR2 YNFKEQ. CDR3 length equals 13 residues. V was cut by 4 bases and J by 1 base, with 7 bases left in between. As DNA, the CDR3 is TGTGCCAGCAGCCCCCAGGGGAACACTGAAGCTTTCTTT. Translation gives CASSPQGNTEAFF.

The chain employs TRBV19 and TRBJ2-3; 8 nucleotides match TRBD2. V lost 6 bases to trimming and J lost 2 bases; unmatched junction nucleotides: 7. CDR1 and CDR2 (germline): LNHDA, SQIVND (reference sequence). The length of the CDR3 is 15 residues. The chain's CDR3 is CASSPVAGLTDTQYF. For the CDR3, the DNA is TGTGCCAGTAGCCCCGTAGCGGGACTCACAGATACGCAGTATTTT.

In its sample, this clone was seen a few times. The chain recombines TRBV5-4 with TRBJ2-7, with TRBD2 matching 16 bases. Germline assignment: CDR1 SGHNT and CDR2 YYREEE (reference sequence). The CDR3 contains 18 residues. Germline trimming cut 4 bases from V and 5 bases from J; bases unmatched to any gene: 12. CDR3 DNA: TGTGCCAGCAGCAGGGGTGGGACTAGCGGGAGGGCCGCCAACGAGCAGTACTTC. This sequence encodes CASSRGGTSGRAANEQYF.

The rearrangement links TRBV6-5 to TRBJ1-1, with D unclear. Germline V gene data show CDR1 as MNHEY and CDR2 as SVGAGI. The CDR3 spans 14 residues. Trimming took 2 bases from V and 5 from J, leaving 12 bases between them. This CDR3 reads CASSYAAAGTEAFF. Written as DNA, the CDR3 is TGTGCCAGCAGTTACGCGGCAGCCGGGACTGAAGCTTTCTTT.

The chain recombines TRBV6-5 with TRBJ1-2, with a weak D call TRBD1 (6 bases). The CDR3 runs 14 residues. Germline V gene lookup returns CDR1 MNHEY and CDR2 SVGAGI. Trimming shortened V by 2 bases and J by 6 bases, and 13 bases separated the two germline ends. The CDR3 reads CASSYLGGQDGYTF. The CDR3 DNA reads TGTGCCAGCAGTTACCTCGGGGGGCAGGATGGCTACACCTTC.

DNA of the CDR3: TGTGCCAGCGGAGGGTGGGGGGCGAATGAAAAACTGTTTTTT. Translated, it gives CASGGWGANEKLFF. The chain employs TRBV28 and TRBJ1-4, with D perhaps TRBD1 (6 bases). Looked up from germline, CDR1 is MDHEN and CDR2 is SYDVKM. The CDR3 consists of 14 residues. The V end lost 8 bases, the J end lost 5 bases, and 15 bases lay between the germline ends.

The CDR3 reads CASSVGNSGANVLTF. The DNA of the CDR3 is TGCGCCAGCAGCGTGGGGAACTCTGGGGCCAACGTCCTGACTTTC. The rearrangement joins TRBV5-1 to TRBJ2-6; D not certain. The ends were cut back, 4 bases at V and 0 bases at J, with 8 bases in the middle. This CDR3 has 15 residues. CDR1 is SGHRS, CDR2 YFSETQ, per germline.

The chain joins TRBV9 to TRBJ2-7; D perhaps matches TRBD1 (6 bases). Trimming shortened V by 3 bases and J by 5 bases, and 15 bases separated the two germline ends. Germline CDR1 is SGDLS and CDR2 is YYNGEE. This CDR3 has 14 amino acids. CDR3 amino acids: CASSATGTHHEQYF. For the CDR3, the DNA is TGTGCCAGCAGCGCAACCGGGACACACCACGAGCAGTACTTC.

V gene TRBV7-2 combines with J gene TRBJ2-3; 7 nucleotides agree with TRBD1. In germline, CDR1 is SGHTA, CDR2 FQGNSA. The CDR3 consists of 14 residues. J was trimmed by 5 bases and V by 3 bases; bases with no gene match: 5. The CDR3 region has the DNA TGTGCCAGCAGCTTCGACAGGGTGATAGATACGCAGTATTTT. Its translation is CASSFDRVIDTQYF.

This clone was counted only a few times. The gene calls are TRBV6-1 and TRBJ2-2; 7 bases are shared with TRBD1. Germline CDR1 reads MNHNS; CDR2 reads SASEGT. The CDR3 covers 17 residues. Unmatched junction bases numbered 8, after V lost 2 bases and J lost 2 bases. The CDR3 is CASSETPGTVNTGELFF. CDR3 bases: TGTGCCAGCAGTGAAACCCCAGGGACAGTCAACACCGGGGAGCTGTTTTTT.

V usage is TRBV7-6 and J usage is TRBJ2-7, with D possibly matching TRBD2 (5 bases). CDR3 length: 15 amino acids. Germline V gene sequence: CDR1 SGHVS, CDR2 FNYEAQ. V lost 1 base and J lost 4, with 14 bases in between. In DNA, the CDR3 is TGTGCCAGCAGCTTAGTCGACGGTTCGGGGTACGAGCAGTACTTC. Protein sequence: CASSLVDGSGYEQYF. The full variable domain, rest sourced from reference TRBV7-6 and TRBJ2-7, is GAGVSQSPRYKVTKRGQDVALRCDPISGHVSLYWYRQALGQGPEFLTYFNYEAQQDKSGLPNDRFSAERPEGSISTLTIQRTEQRDSAMYRCASSLVDGSGYEQYFGPGTRLTVT.

The CDR3 nucleotides are TGCGCCAGCAGCAACACGCAGGTGAACACTGAAGCTTTCTTT. Translation gives CASSNTQVNTEAFF. The V and J genes are TRBV5-1 and TRBJ1-1; D is unresolved. The CDR3 consists of 14 residues. Trimming left V 4 bases short and J 0 bases short, with 10 bases between. CDR1 is SGHRS and CDR2 is YFSETQ in the germline V gene.

This clone was observed a few times. The V and J genes are TRBV6-5 and TRBJ2-1, with D maybe TRBD1 (5 bases). The CDR3 is made up of 13 amino acids. V was cut by 5 bases and J by 9 bases, with 14 bases left in between. The V gene's germline CDR1 is MNHEY and CDR2 SVGAGI. In nucleotides, the CDR3 is TGTGCCAGCAGTCAAGACCCCAGGGTTGAGCAGTTCTTC. Its translation is CASSQDPRVEQFF.

The CDR3: CASSQDWQTNEKLFF. CDR3 sequence (DNA): TGTGCCAGCAGCCAAGATTGGCAAACTAATGAAAAACTGTTTTTT. The rearrangement uses TRBV4-2 and TRBJ1-4; D gene unclear. The germline V gene has CDR1 LGHNA and CDR2 YNFKEQ. The V and J ends lost 0 bases and 1 base respectively, with 6 bases between them. The CDR3 contains 15 residues.

This clone has only a few counts. This chain uses TRBV30 with TRBJ1-1; weak D call: TRBD1 (6 bases). V was trimmed by 3 bases and J by 1 base, leaving 18 bases between them. Per germline, CDR1 GTSNPN and CDR2 SVGIG (reference sequence). The CDR3 is 16 amino acids. The DNA for the CDR3 is TGTGCCTGGAGGGGTCGTGGGGGGCTCAGGAACACTGAAGCTTTCTTT. Its protein is CAWRGRGGLRNTEAFF.

The rearrangement links TRBV5-1 to TRBJ1-4; 9 bases align to TRBD1. The CDR3 loop spans 15 amino acids. V lost 3 bases, J lost 7 bases, and 7 bases stayed unmatched. Germline V gives CDR1 SGHRS, CDR2 YFSETQ. The CDR3 DNA follows: TGCGCCAGCAGCTCAAGGACAGGGGCGGGTGAAAAACTGTTTTTT. It is translated as CASSSRTGAGEKLFF.

The chain has TRBV7-9 and TRBJ1-1; 7 nucleotides match TRBD1. The germline CDR1 and CDR2 sequences are SEHNR and FQNEAQ (reference sequence). V was pared by 1 base and J by 1 base, with 3 bases of the junction left unmatched. This CDR3 region has 15 residues. DNA of the CDR3: TGTGCCAGCAGCTTAGTCAGGGGGAGGAACACTGAAGCTTTCTTT. Translated: CASSLVRGRNTEAFF.

The V gene is TRBV9, the J gene TRBJ2-3; 12 bases align to TRBD2. V trimming: 1 base; J trimming: 4 bases; junction bases outside the gene matches: 1. The CDR3 extends over 15 amino acids. Germline CDR1 reads SGDLS; CDR2 reads YYNGEE. The CDR3 reads CASSVLAGGPDTQYF. In nucleotides, the CDR3 is TGTGCCAGCAGCGTACTAGCGGGAGGGCCAGATACGCAGTATTTT.

This rearrangement joins TRBV19 to TRBJ1-1; D ambiguous. V lost 7 bases to trimming and J lost 9 bases, with 12 bases between them. CDR1 and CDR2 from the germline V gene are LNHDA and SQIVND (reference sequence). The length of the CDR3 is 11 residues. CDR3 residues: CASILRGKAFF. The CDR3 DNA reads TGTGCCAGTATTCTAAGAGGGAAAGCTTTCTTT.

This sequence joins TRBV7-2 and TRBJ2-2, with D tentatively TRBD1 or TRBD2 (7 bases each). The germline V gene encodes CDR1 SGHTA and CDR2 FQGNSA. The CDR3 loop spans 18 amino acids. The V and J ends lost 1 base and 0 bases respectively, with 15 bases between them. The CDR3 loop reads CASSLGAGRGPNTGELFF. The CDR3 DNA is TGTGCCAGCAGCTTAGGGGCGGGGAGGGGGCCGAACACCGGGGAGCTGTTTTTT.

Here the CDR3 DNA reads TGTGCCTGGAGTTCAGGGTTTGATACGCAGTATTTT. It is translated as CAWSSGFDTQYF. V usage is TRBV30 and J usage is TRBJ2-3; D may be TRBD1 (5 bases). V was pared by 2 bases and J by 6 bases, with 9 bases between. The CDR3 has 12 residues. Germline V gene data show CDR1 as GTSNPN and CDR2 as SVGIG (reference sequence). Full variable domain (outside the CDR3, taken from reference TRBV30 and TRBJ2-3): SQTIHQWPATLVQPVGSPLSLECTVEGTSNPNLYWYRQAAGRGLQLLFYSVGIGQISSEVPQNLSASRPQDRQFILSSKKLLLSDSGFYLCAWSSGFDTQYFGPGTRLTVL.

The chain couples TRBV19 to TRBJ1-2; 9 bases are a match to TRBD1. After removal of 3 bases from V and 4 bases from J, the junction contained 3 bases not matched to a gene. CDR1 LNHDA and CDR2 SQIVND come from the germline V gene (reference sequence). This CDR3 has 14 residues. The CDR3 sequence is CASSMDRGAYGYTF. In DNA, the CDR3 is TGTGCCAGTAGTATGGACAGGGGCGCCTATGGCTACACCTTC.

This clone appeared once. The chain carries TRBV15 and TRBJ2-3, with 9 bases identical to TRBD2. Germline trimming cut 0 bases from V and 2 bases from J; bases unmatched to any gene: 3. The CDR3 is made up of 16 amino acids. Germline V gene data show CDR1 as LNHNV and CDR2 as YYDKDF (reference sequence). This CDR3 reads CATSRDWTSVTDTQYF. CDR3 nucleotide sequence: TGTGCCACCAGCAGAGATTGGACTAGCGTCACAGATACGCAGTATTTT.